This T cell receptor beta chain was documented in a study of response to subunit inactivated influenza vaccine. TCRdb redid the calling of the RT-PCR reads with MiXCR, one entry per CDR3 protein. Of 630,000 or so distinct CDR3 sequences listed, more than 15% were seen once; the top ten hold 11%. Study-level findings and limits: Seasonal influenza vaccination, on each occasion, was suggested by the authors to recruit few new T cells.

Germline V gene lookup returns CDR1 MNHEY and CDR2 SMNVEV (reference sequence). The V gene end was trimmed by 3 bases and the J gene end by 10 bases; junction bases not matched to a gene: 11. The CDR3 length is 15 residues. This clonotype was picked up a small number of times. What it binds is unknown. The source material was PBMCs from blood, sampled about 11 days after vaccination. The clonotype was recovered from a man aged 50 to 59 who received an inactivated influenza vaccine. The V gene is TRBV27, the J gene TRBJ2-1; 8 bases align to TRBD2. The DNA of the CDR3 is TGTGCCAGCAGTTTTTCGGTAGCGGGGTCCCGGGAGCAGTTCTTC. It specifies CASSFSVAGSREQFF.